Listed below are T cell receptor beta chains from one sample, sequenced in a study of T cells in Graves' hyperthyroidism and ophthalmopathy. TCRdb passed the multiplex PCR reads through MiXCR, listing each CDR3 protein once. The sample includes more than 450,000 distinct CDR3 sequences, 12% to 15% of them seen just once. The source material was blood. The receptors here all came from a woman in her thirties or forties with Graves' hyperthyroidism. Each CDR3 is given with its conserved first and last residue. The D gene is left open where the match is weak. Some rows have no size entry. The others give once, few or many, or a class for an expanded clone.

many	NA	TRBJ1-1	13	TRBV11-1	CASSSDPGSEAFF	TGTGCCAGCAGCTCTGACCCTGGTAGTGAAGCTTTCTTT
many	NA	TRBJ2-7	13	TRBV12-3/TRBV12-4	CASSSPPPYEQYF	TGTGCCAGCAGTTCCCCGCCGCCCTACGAGCAGTACTTC
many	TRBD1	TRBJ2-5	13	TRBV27	CASRGQGPETQYF	TGTGCCAGCAGGGGACAGGGGCCGGAGACCCAGTACTTC
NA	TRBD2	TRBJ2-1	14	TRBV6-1	CASTPSGNYNEQFF	TGTGCCAGCACTCCTAGCGGGAACTACAATGAGCAGTTCTTC
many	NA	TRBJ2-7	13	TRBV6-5	CASSYYDSHEQYF	TGTGCCAGCAGTTACTACGACAGTCACGAGCAGTACTTC
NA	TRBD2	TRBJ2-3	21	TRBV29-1	CSVRDTGTSGTQNTHSDTQYF	TGCAGCGTCCGGGACACCGGGACTAGCGGGACCCAGAATACGCACAGCGATACGCAGTATTTT
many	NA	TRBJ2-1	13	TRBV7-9	CASSLGLHNEQFF	TGTGCCAGCAGCTTAGGACTCCACAATGAGCAGTTCTTC
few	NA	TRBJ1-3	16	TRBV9	CASSPSLLSSGNTIYF	TGTGCCAGCAGCCCCTCCCTGTTGAGCTCTGGAAACACCATATATTTT
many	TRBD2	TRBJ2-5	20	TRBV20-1	CSARARRTSGRAENQETQYF	TGCAGTGCTAGAGCTCGGCGGACTAGCGGGAGGGCCGAGAACCAAGAGACCCAGTACTTC
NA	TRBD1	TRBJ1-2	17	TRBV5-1	CASSSTTVGQGAYGYTF	TGCGCCAGCAGCTCCACCACCGTCGGACAGGGGGCGTATGGCTACACCTTC
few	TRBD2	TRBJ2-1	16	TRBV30	CAFKTSGRPRANEQFF	TGTGCCTTCAAGACTAGCGGGAGGCCCCGAGCGAATGAGCAGTTCTTC
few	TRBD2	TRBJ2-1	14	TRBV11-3	CASSFTGLAVEQFF	TGTGCCAGCAGCTTTACGGGACTAGCGGTTGAGCAGTTCTTC
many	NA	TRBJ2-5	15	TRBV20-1	CSARVTPGPQETQYF	TGCAGTGCTAGAGTGACCCCGGGACCCCAAGAGACCCAGTACTTC
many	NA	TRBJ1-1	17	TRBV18	CASSPTRVGRGNTEAFF	TGTGCCAGCTCACCGACCAGGGTTGGCCGGGGGAACACTGAAGCTTTCTTT
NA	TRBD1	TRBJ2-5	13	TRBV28	CASRSGTGETQYF	TGTGCCAGCAGGTCCGGGACAGGAGAGACCCAGTACTTC
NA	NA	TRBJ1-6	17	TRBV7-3	CASSLEQVAAGNSPLHF	TGTGCCAGCAGCTTAGAGCAGGTCGCGGCGGGGAATTCACCCCTCCACTTT
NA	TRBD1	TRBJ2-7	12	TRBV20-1	CSVSGQPYEQYF	TGCAGTGTTTCGGGACAGCCCTACGAGCAGTACTTC
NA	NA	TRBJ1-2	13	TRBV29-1	CSVLRDRNYGYTF	TGCAGCGTCCTCCGGGACCGTAACTATGGCTACACCTTC
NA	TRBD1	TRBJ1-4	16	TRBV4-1	CASSQDLAGGDEKLFF	TGTGCCAGCAGCCAAGATCTAGCAGGGGGGGACGAAAAACTGTTTTTT
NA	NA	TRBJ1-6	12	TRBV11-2	CASSKDLRALHF	TGTGCCAGCAGCAAAGACCTTAGGGCCCTCCACTTT
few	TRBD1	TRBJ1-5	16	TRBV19	CASSASTGGANQPQHF	TGTGCCAGTAGTGCCTCGACAGGGGGCGCTAATCAGCCCCAGCATTTT
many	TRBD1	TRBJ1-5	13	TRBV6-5	CASSYDRDQPQHF	TGTGCCAGCAGTTATGACAGGGATCAGCCCCAGCATTTT
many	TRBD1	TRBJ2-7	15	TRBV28	CASSPRTGLSYEQYF	TGTGCCAGCAGTCCTAGGACAGGTCTTTCCTACGAGCAGTACTTC
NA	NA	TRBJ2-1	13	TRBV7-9	CASSLAAEGEQFF	TGTGCCAGCAGCTTAGCTGCGGAAGGTGAGCAGTTCTTC
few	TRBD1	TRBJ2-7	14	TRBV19	CATKHTGGSYEQYF	TGTGCCACCAAACATACAGGGGGCTCCTACGAGCAGTACTTC
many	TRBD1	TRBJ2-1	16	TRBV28	CASSWVAGTGRNEQFF	TGTGCCAGCAGTTGGGTAGCCGGGACAGGGAGAAATGAGCAGTTCTTC
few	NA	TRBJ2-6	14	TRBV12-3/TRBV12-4	CASNTVSGANVLTF	TGTGCCAGTAATACCGTCTCTGGGGCCAACGTCCTGACTTTC
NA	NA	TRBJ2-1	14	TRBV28	CASTTPQLHNEQFF	TGTGCCAGCACCACCCCCCAGCTGCACAATGAGCAGTTCTTC
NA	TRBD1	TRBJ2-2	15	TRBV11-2	CASSQAGTATGELFF	TGCGCCAGCAGCCAGGCCGGGACAGCCACCGGGGAGCTGTTTTTT
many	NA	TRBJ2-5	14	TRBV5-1	CASTEQGLQETQYF	TGCGCCAGCACCGAACAGGGACTTCAAGAGACCCAGTACTTC